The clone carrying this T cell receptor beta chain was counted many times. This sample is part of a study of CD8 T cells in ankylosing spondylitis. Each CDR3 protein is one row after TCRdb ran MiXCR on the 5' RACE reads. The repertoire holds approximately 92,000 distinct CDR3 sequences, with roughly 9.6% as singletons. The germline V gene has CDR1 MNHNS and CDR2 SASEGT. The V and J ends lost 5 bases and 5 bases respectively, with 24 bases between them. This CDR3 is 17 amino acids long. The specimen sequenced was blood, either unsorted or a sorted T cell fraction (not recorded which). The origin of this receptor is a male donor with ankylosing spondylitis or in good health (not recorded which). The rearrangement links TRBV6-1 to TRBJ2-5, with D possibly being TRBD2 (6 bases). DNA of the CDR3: TGTGCCAGCAGTAACAACCCAACCCGGACTGCGGGGGAGACCCAGTACTTC. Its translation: CASSNNPTRTAGETQYF.